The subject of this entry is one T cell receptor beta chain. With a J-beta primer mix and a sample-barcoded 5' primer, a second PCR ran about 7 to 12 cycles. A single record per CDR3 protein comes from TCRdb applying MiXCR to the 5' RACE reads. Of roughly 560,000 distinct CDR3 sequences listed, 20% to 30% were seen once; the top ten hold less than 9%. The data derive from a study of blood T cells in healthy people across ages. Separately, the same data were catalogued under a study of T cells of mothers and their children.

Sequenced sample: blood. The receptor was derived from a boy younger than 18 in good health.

In nucleotides, the CDR3 is TGCAGCGTAAGGACAGGGGGCGTGATGACTGAAGCTTTCTTT. Amino acid sequence: CSVRTGGVMTEAFF. The gene calls are TRBV29-1 and TRBJ1-1; TRBD1 aligns across 11 bases. J lost 5 bases, V lost 6 bases, and 8 bases had no gene match. The germline CDR1 and CDR2 sequences are SQVTM and ANQGSEA. The CDR3 spans 14 residues. Together with reference TRBV29-1 and TRBJ1-1, the CDR3 gives the full variable domain: SAVISQKPSRDICQRGTSLTIQCQVDSQVTMMFWYRQQPGQSLTLIATANQGSEATYESGFVIDKFPISRPNLTFSTLTVSNMSPEDSSIYLCSVRTGGVMTEAFFGQGTRLTVV.